Judged by abundance, the clone carrying this T cell receptor beta chain is hyperexpanded. The data originate from a study of circulating CD8 cells and anti-PD-1 response in melanoma. V lost 5 bases, J lost 4 bases, and 8 bases stayed unmatched. Germline V gene lookup returns CDR1 SGHTA and CDR2 FQGTGA. This CDR3 is built from 15 residues. TCR libraries were prepared from about 16 ng of total RNA with the QIAseq Immune Repertoire TCR panel. TCRdb itself ran the reads through MiXCR, one entry per CDR3 protein. The table includes 100 to 150 distinct CDR3 sequences, roughly 20% detected once. From live CD3+CD8+TCRalphabeta+ cells, four PD-1 and/or TIGIT subsets were sorted.

This sequence joins TRBV7-3 and TRBJ2-3; 8 bases are a match to TRBD2. This specimen was CD8+ T cells from PBMCs, taken at baseline or after one month of anti-PD-1 therapy (not recorded which). The sequence derives from a human donor with melanoma. In DNA, the CDR3 is TGTGCCAGCAGCCGACTAGCGCTTTCAGCAGATACGCAGTATTTT. Its protein is CASSRLALSADTQYF. Based on the CDR3 plus reference TRBV7-3 and TRBJ2-3, the full variable domain is GAGVSQTPSNKVTEKGKYVELRCDPISGHTALYWYRQSLGQGPEFLIYFQGTGAADDSGLPNDRFFAVRPEGSVSTLKIQRTERGDSAVYLCASSRLALSADTQYFGPGTRLTVL.